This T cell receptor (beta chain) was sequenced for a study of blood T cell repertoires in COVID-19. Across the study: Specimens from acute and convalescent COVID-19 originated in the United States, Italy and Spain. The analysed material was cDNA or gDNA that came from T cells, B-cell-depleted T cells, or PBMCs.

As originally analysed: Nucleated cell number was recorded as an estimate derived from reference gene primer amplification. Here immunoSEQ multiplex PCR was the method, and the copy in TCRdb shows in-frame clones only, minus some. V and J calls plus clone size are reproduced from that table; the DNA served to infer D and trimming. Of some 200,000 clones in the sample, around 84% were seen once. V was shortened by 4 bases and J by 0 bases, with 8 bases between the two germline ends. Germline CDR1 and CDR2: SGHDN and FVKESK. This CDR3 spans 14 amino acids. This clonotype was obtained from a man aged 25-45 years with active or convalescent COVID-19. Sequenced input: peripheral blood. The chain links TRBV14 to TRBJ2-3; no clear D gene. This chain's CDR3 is CASSPLVSTDTQYF. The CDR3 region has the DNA TGTGCCAGCAGCCCGCTAGTTAGCACAGATACGCAGTATTTT.